The entry that follows covers one T cell receptor (beta chain) sequence. Germline V lookup: CDR1 SQVTM, CDR2 ANQGSEA. Trimming shortened V by 6 bases and J by 8 bases, and 13 bases separated the two germline ends. The CDR3 consists of 11 residues. The sort gate was single viable CD3+CD4+CD8-CD45RO+ cells for memory CD4+ T cells. Total CD4+ T cells were enriched by CD4 positive selection. This table comes from immunoSEQ multiplex PCR, and its TCRdb copy is limited to in-frame clones, with some not included. The sample yields some 48,000 clones, roughly 78% seen once. This specimen belongs to a study of memory CD4+ T cells and cytomegalovirus serostatus.

Input material: memory CD4+ T cells from blood. This TCR came from an adult in good health and CMV-seronegative. This chain links TRBV29-1 with TRBJ1-2, with D perhaps TRBD1 (5 bases). This CDR3 reads CSVGESGGYTF. The CDR3 DNA reads TGCAGCGTGGGGGAGTCGGGGGGCTACACCTTC.